This T cell receptor beta chain comes out of a study of T cell repertoires in cytomegalovirus infection. As for the study in general: Based on public TCR beta signatures, there were indications of CMV infection and of a matching HLA type. General study results and limits: There were carriers of CMV plus the relevant HLA, and cumulative public TCR beta family frequency identified them. The response measured ex vivo was dominated by TCR beta clonotypes (HLA-C-restricted and CMV-specific).

Germline CDR1 SGHNT, CDR2 YYREEE (reference sequence). The CDR3 spans 15 residues. Germline trimming cut 2 bases from V and 1 base from J; bases unmatched to any gene: 4. As regards this clonotype: The antigen remains undetermined.

TCRdb reprocessed the reads via MiXCR and lists one record per CDR3 protein. The repertoire consists of some 680,000 distinct CDR3 sequences, with 35% occurring once and the leading ten covering about 2.8%. J is TRBJ1-2 and V is TRBV5-4; TRBD1 matches 8 bases. Sequenced input: PBMCs. The receptor was derived from a human donor in good health (CMV status not recorded). Some clones in this sample may be carry-over from other donors' samples. In DNA form, the CDR3 reads TGTGCCAGCAGCTTAGCAGGGGGCGTTAACTATGGCTACACCTTC. Its protein product is CASSLAGGVNYGYTF.